This TCR beta chain emerged from a study of breast tumors, draining lymph nodes, adjacent tissues (dated by TCRdb to the mid-2010s). Looking at the study overall: In breast cancer patients, the study compared the TCR beta repertoires of tumor, adjacent nontumor tissue and axillary lymph nodes. The study was designed to assess the relationships and possible T-cell exchange between tumor, surrounding tissue and draining lymph node repertoires in human breast cancer. What the authors observed across the whole study: Tumor T-cell repertoires showed less diversity than lymph node repertoires and more diversity than nontumor tissue repertoires, and tumor T-cell repertoires showed preferential V and J gene usage. Rather than being directly demonstrated, the conclusion that tumor T cells originate in lymph nodes was presented as consistent with a hypothesis. The data were considered consistent with the idea that most tumor T cells come from the lymph node and then expand in tumor tissue. The similarity between tumor and nontumor tissue repertoires was significantly greater in luminal-like breast cancer than in basal-like breast cancer.

Lymph node samples came from the axillary draining lymph nodes of breast cancer patients. This clonotype has ten or more counts. There is no known antigen for this receptor. No much larger clone exists at a distance of one base, and base qualities are not known. Sequencing relied on an Illumina HiSeq 2000. TCR beta chain libraries were generated by multiplex PCR amplification. High-throughput sequencing was used to analyze the amplified TCR beta chain products. The public reads were reanalyzed by TCRdb: fastp trimming at Q25, MiXCR alignment, in-frame beta chains only. Entries that share a CDR3 protein sequence are merged under the most common genes and DNA. Here the sample has around 140,000 distinct CDR3 sequences; around 20% occur a single time. The ten most abundant clones make up roughly 2.7% of the sample. At the junction V is shortened by 2 bases and J by 4 bases, with 9 bases in between. According to the germline V gene, CDR1 reads SGHAT and CDR2 reads FQNNGV. There are 13 amino acids in the CDR3, from cysteine to phenylalanine inclusive. The retained sequence is limited to the CDR3, 39 bases, with the frame set at the first base.

Sequencing input: axillary lymph node tissue. The rearranged chain carries TRBV11-2 and TRBJ2-7; the D gene is not confidently resolved. This clonotype was obtained from a female donor with breast cancer. Some clones in this sample may be carry-over from other donors' samples. The bases are TGTGCCAGCAGCTTAATTTCCCCTTACGAGCAGTACTTC. This yields the protein CASSLISPYEQYF.